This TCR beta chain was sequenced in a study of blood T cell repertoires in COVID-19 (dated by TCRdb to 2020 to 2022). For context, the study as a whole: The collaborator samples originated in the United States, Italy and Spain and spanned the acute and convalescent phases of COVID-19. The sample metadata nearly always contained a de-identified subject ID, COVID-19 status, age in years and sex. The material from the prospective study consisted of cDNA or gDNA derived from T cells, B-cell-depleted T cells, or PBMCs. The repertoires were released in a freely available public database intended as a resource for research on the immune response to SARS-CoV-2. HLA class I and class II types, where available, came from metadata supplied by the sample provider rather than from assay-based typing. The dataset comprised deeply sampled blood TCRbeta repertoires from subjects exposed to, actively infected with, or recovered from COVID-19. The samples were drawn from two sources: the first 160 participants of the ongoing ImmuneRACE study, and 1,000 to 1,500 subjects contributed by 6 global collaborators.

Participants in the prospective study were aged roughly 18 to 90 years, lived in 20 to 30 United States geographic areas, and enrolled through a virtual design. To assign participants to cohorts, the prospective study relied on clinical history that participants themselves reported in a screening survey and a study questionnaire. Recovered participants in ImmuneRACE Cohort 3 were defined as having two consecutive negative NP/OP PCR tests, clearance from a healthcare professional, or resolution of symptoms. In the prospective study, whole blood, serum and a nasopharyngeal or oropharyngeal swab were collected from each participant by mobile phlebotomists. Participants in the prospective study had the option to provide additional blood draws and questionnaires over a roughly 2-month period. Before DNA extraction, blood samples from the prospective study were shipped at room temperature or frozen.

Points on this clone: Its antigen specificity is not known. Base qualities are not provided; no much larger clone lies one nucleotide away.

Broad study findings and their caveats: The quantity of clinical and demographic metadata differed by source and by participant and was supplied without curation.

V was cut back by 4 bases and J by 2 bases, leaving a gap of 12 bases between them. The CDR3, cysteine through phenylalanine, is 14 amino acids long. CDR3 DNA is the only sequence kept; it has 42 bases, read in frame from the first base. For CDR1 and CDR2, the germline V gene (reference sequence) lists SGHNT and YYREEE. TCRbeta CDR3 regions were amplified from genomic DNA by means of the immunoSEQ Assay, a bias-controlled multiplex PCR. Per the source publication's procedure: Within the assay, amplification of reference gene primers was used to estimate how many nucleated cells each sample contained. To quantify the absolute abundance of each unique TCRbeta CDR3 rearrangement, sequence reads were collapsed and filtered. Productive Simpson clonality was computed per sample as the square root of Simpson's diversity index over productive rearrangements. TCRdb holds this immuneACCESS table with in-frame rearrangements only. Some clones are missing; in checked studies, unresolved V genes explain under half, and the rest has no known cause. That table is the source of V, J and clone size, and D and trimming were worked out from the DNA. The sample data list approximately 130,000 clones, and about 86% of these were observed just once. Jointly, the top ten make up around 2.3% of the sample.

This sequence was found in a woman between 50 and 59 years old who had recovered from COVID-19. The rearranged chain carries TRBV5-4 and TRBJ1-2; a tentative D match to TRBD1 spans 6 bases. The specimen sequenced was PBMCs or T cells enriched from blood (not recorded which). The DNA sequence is TGTGCCAGCAGCCTGGGACATCAAAACTATGGCTACACCTTC. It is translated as CASSLGHQNYGYTF.